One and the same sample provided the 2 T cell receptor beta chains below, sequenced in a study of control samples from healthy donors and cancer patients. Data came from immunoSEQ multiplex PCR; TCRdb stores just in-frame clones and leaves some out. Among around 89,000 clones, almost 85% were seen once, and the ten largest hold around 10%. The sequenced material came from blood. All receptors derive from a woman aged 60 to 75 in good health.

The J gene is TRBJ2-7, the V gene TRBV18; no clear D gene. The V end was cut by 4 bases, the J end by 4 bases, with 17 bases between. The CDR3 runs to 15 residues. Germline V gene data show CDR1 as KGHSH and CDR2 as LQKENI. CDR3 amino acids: CASSLGVLPAYEQYF. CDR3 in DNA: TGTGCCAGCTCACTCGGTGTCCTCCCGGCGTACGAGCAGTACTTC. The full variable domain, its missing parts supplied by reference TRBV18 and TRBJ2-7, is NAGVMQNPRHLVRRRGQEARLRCSPMKGHSHVYWYRQLPEEGLKFMVYLQKENIIDESGMPKERFSAEFPKEGPSILRIQQVVRGDSAAYFCASSLGVLPAYEQYFGPGTRLTVT.

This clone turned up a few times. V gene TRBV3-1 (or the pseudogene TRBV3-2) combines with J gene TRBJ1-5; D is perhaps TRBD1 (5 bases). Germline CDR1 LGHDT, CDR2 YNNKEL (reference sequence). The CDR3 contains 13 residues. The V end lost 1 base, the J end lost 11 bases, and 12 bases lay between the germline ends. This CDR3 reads CASSQGREQAQHF. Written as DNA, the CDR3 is TGTGCCAGCAGCCAAGGGAGGGAACAGGCCCAGCATTTT.